Following are 32 T cell receptor beta chains from one sample sequenced in a study of T cell responses to AZD1222 COVID-19 vaccine. Measured with immunoSEQ multiplex PCR; TCRdb has only the in-frame clones, and not every one. The table has 100,000 to 150,000 clones, roughly 90% seen once; the top ten hold 1.6%. The sample consisted of peripheral blood, taken on day 0 of AZD1222 vaccination. These TCRs come from an adult in good health.

The chain carries TRBV7-8 and TRBJ1-1; D uncertain. The ends were cut back, 5 bases at V and 0 bases at J, with 13 bases in the middle. Germline loops: CDR1 SGHVS, CDR2 FQNEAQ. The CDR3 length is 15 residues. CDR3 sequence reads: CASSQHREMNTEAFF. CDR3 in DNA: TGTGCCAGCAGCCAGCACCGAGAGATGAACACTGAAGCTTTCTTT.

This chain links TRBV7-2 with TRBJ2-7; TRBD2 might be the D (6 bases). V dropped 5 bases and J dropped 3 bases, with 20 bases sitting between them. The CDR3 runs 16 residues. CDR1 SGHTA and CDR2 FQGNSA come from the germline V gene. The CDR3 spells CASSPEVGSGDYEQYF. CDR3 nucleotides: TGTGCCAGCAGCCCCGAGGTTGGTAGCGGCGACTACGAGCAGTACTTC.

The rearrangement joins TRBV29-1 to TRBJ1-2; 11 bases fit TRBD1. The CDR3 has 12 amino acids. J was trimmed by 8 bases and V by 4 bases; bases with no gene match: 3. In germline, CDR1 is SQVTM, CDR2 ANQGSEA. The CDR3 region is CSVGTGGSGYTF. The CDR3, as DNA: TGCAGCGTTGGGACAGGGGGCAGCGGCTACACCTTC. The full variable domain, its missing parts supplied by reference TRBV29-1 and TRBJ1-2, is SAVISQKPSRDICQRGTSLTIQCQVDSQVTMMFWYRQQPGQSLTLIATANQGSEATYESGFVIDKFPISRPNLTFSTLTVSNMSPEDSSIYLCSVGTGGSGYTFGSGTRLTVV.

Of note for this clone: Compared with germline, one end of the junction differs, possibly owing to a read error. The rearrangement links TRBV4-3 to TRBJ1-2; D might be TRBD1 (5 bases). In germline, CDR1 is LGHNA, CDR2 YSLEER. The CDR3 sequence is 13 residues long. The CDR3 nucleotides are TGCGCCAGCAGCCAAGCGGGGCAGGGCCAGGCCCGCTTC. As protein: CASSQAGQGQARF.

The chain couples TRBV19 to TRBJ2-3; tentatively, D is TRBD2 (5 bases). The ends were cut back, 3 bases at V and 1 base at J, with 14 bases in the middle. The CDR3 is 16 amino acids. Per germline, CDR1 LNHDA and CDR2 SQIVND (reference sequence). In DNA, the CDR3 is TGTGCCAGTAGTATGCTCCCACAGAGGGGCACAGATACGCAGTATTTT. Its protein is CASSMLPQRGTDTQYF.

This sequence joins TRBV28 and TRBJ2-1; 7 positions agree with TRBD1. Germline-derived CDR1 and CDR2 are MDHEN and SYDVKM. J gave up 3 bases and V 6 bases, and 5 bases lay outside the gene matches. This CDR3 region has 14 residues. The CDR3 protein is CASREGAGYNEQFF. CDR3 in DNA: TGTGCCAGCAGAGAGGGGGCTGGCTACAATGAGCAGTTCTTC.

The chain links TRBV7-3 to TRBJ2-3; 10 positions match TRBD2. CDR1 SGHTA and CDR2 FQGTGA come from the germline V gene. The CDR3 runs 16 residues. Trimming removed 5 bases from V and 0 bases from J; junction bases left unmatched: 5. The chain's CDR3 is CASSPGLAASTDTQYF. In nucleotides, the CDR3 is TGTGCCAGCAGCCCAGGACTAGCGGCTAGCACAGATACGCAGTATTTT.

In regard to this clone: This sample also contains other DNA sequences that code for the same CDR3. The chain uses TRBV5-4 and TRBJ2-5; D uncertain. The germline gives CDR1 SGHNT, CDR2 YYREEE (reference sequence). The CDR3 consists of 11 residues. The ends were cut back, 2 bases at V and 2 bases at J, with 1 base in the middle. In nucleotides, the CDR3 is TGTGCCAGCAGCTTTCAAGAGACCCAGTACTTC. Translated, it gives CASSFQETQYF.

The CDR3 DNA reads TGTGCCAGCAGCTCTGCCGTTGGCGGGGGGGCCGGTGAGACCCAGTACTTC. Its protein product is CASSSAVGGGAGETQYF. The rearrangement joins TRBV5-6 to TRBJ2-5, with TRBD2 identical over 9 bases. The CDR3 sequence is 17 residues long. J gave up 5 bases and V 3 bases, and 14 bases lay outside the gene matches. Per the germline V gene, CDR1 is SGHDT and CDR2 is YYEEEE.

This sequence joins TRBV7-3 and TRBJ2-4; a weak D match, TRBD1 (5 bases). CDR3 length: 17 residues. V lost 1 base to trimming and J lost 5 bases, with 18 bases between them. Germline-derived CDR1 and CDR2 are SGHTA and FQGTGA. The DNA for the CDR3 is TGTGCCAGCAGCTTAAATGGGCCAAGTGTAGGGGAAAACATTCAGTACTTC. Protein: CASSLNGPSVGENIQYF.

V is TRBV2 and J is TRBJ2-7; 8 nucleotides match TRBD1. CDR3 length: 12 residues. V lost 8 bases to trimming and J lost 5 bases; unmatched junction nucleotides: 5. Germline-derived CDR1 and CDR2 are SNHLY and FYNNEI. The CDR3 DNA reads as TGTGCCAGCCGAGACAGGGGCCACGAGCAGTACTTC. It encodes CASRDRGHEQYF.

J is TRBJ2-1 and V is TRBV9; D is ambiguous. V lost 3 bases, J lost 5 bases, and 15 bases lay in between. Germline assignment: CDR1 SGDLS and CDR2 YYNGEE. The CDR3 runs 15 residues. The CDR3 region has the DNA TGTGCCAGCAGCGGGAGCCGCCCGTTGGACAATGAGCAGTTCTTC. Its protein product is CASSGSRPLDNEQFF.

The chain links TRBV11-1 to TRBJ2-2, with D maybe TRBD2 (7 bases). Germline V gene sequence: CDR1 SGHAT, CDR2 FQDESV (reference sequence). Trimming left V 2 bases short and J 0 bases short, with 10 bases between. This CDR3 contains 16 residues. The CDR3 region is CASSLRGAANTGELFF. The DNA for the CDR3 is TGTGCCAGCAGCTTACGGGGGGCGGCGAACACCGGGGAGCTGTTTTTT.

The rearrangement uses TRBV7-9 and TRBJ2-7, with D perhaps TRBD2 (6 bases). V lost 6 bases to trimming and J lost 1 base, with 16 bases between them. This CDR3 has 15 residues. Germline V CDR1 and CDR2: SEHNR, FQNEAQ (reference sequence). The CDR3 nucleotides are TGTGCCAGCAGTTCCCGGGCTAGCGATTCCTACGAGCAGTACTTC. It encodes CASSSRASDSYEQYF.

V gene TRBV4-3 combines with J gene TRBJ2-4; D is ambiguous. CDR3 length: 13 residues. Trimming left V 0 bases short and J 7 bases short, with 7 bases between. Germline CDR1 LGHNA, CDR2 YSLEER. This CDR3 is CASSQDPQNIQYF. CDR3 in DNA: TGCGCCAGCAGCCAAGATCCCCAGAACATTCAGTACTTC.

The chain employs TRBV5-6 and TRBJ1-1; 9 bases line up with TRBD1. This CDR3 has 15 residues. Germline values: CDR1 SGHDT, CDR2 YYEEEE. V was pared by 6 bases and J by 8 bases, with 14 bases of the junction left unmatched. The CDR3 region is CASTLGDREALEAFF. DNA of the CDR3: TGTGCCAGCACCCTAGGGGACAGGGAGGCCCTCGAAGCTTTCTTT.

The V gene is TRBV18, the J gene TRBJ2-1, with D hard to call. Deletions cut 0 bases from V and 0 bases from J, with 12 bases between. Germline V gene lookup returns CDR1 KGHSH and CDR2 LQKENI. CDR3 length: 17 amino acids. DNA for the CDR3: TGTGCCAGCTCACCACCGAATTTAAGGCGCTCCTACAATGAGCAGTTCTTC. Encoded protein: CASSPPNLRRSYNEQFF. The full variable domain, with the rest looked up from reference TRBV18 and TRBJ2-1, is NAGVMQNPRHLVRRRGQEARLRCSPMKGHSHVYWYRQLPEEGLKFMVYLQKENIIDESGMPKERFSAEFPKEGPSILRIQQVVRGDSAAYFCASSPPNLRRSYNEQFFGPGTRLTVL.

The chain uses TRBV11-2 and TRBJ2-5, with TRBD1 matching 7 bases. The J segment lost 4 bases and the V segment lost 4 bases, leaving 3 bases of the junction unmatched. The CDR3 spans 13 residues. CDR1 and CDR2 from the germline V gene are SGHAT and FQNNGV. The CDR3 sequence: CASSSTGIETQYF. The CDR3 bases are TGTGCCAGCAGCTCGACAGGGATAGAGACCCAGTACTTC.

The CDR3 DNA reads as TGTGCCAGCTCAGTCACGTCAACCGGGTTTGAGATCACAGATACGCAGTATTTT. This sequence encodes CASSVTSTGFEITDTQYF. This chain links TRBV18 with TRBJ2-3; D gene ambiguous. V lost 5 bases to trimming and J lost 2 bases, with 23 bases between them. From germline, CDR1 is KGHSH and CDR2 LQKENI. This CDR3 region has 18 residues.

The chain links TRBV6-2 or TRBV6-3 to TRBJ2-2, with 7 positions matching TRBD1. The CDR3 is 19 residues long. Germline values: CDR1 MNHEY, CDR2 SVGEGT. The trim removed 2 bases at V and 7 bases at J, leaving 19 bases unmatched. The CDR3 DNA reads TGTGCCAGCAGTTACCCCAGGACAGGAGGCGCTCATGTGGTCGGGGAGCTGTTTTTT. Protein: CASSYPRTGGAHVVGELFF.

As DNA, the CDR3 is TGTGCCAGCTCACCCGGAGCCTCCTCACCCCTCCACTTT. Amino acids: CASSPGASSPLHF. The chain carries TRBV18 and TRBJ1-6; D is ambiguous. The CDR3 contains 13 residues. The germline CDR1 and CDR2 sequences are KGHSH and LQKENI. Trimming left V 3 bases short and J 10 bases short, with 10 bases between. The whole variable domain, filled in from reference TRBV18 and TRBJ1-6, reads NAGVMQNPRHLVRRRGQEARLRCSPMKGHSHVYWYRQLPEEGLKFMVYLQKENIIDESGMPKERFSAEFPKEGPSILRIQQVVRGDSAAYFCASSPGASSPLHFGNGTRLTVT.

V and J are TRBV5-4 and TRBJ1-1; D is uncertain. V dropped 4 bases and J dropped 4 bases, with 14 bases sitting between them. Germline CDR1 is SGHNT and CDR2 is YYREEE (reference sequence). This CDR3 contains 14 residues. CDR3 region: CASSPWYTGTEAFF. The DNA for the CDR3 is TGTGCCAGCAGCCCTTGGTATACTGGCACTGAAGCTTTCTTT.

This chain connects TRBV15 to TRBJ2-1; D possibly corresponds to TRBD2 (5 bases). Trimming took 2 bases from V and 6 from J, leaving 20 bases between them. Germline V gene data show CDR1 as LNHNV and CDR2 as YYDKDF (reference sequence). The CDR3 has 17 residues. Written as DNA, the CDR3 is TGTGCCACCAGCAGAACTCGACTAAACCTCCTAGGCAATGAGCAGTTCTTC. This encodes CATSRTRLNLLGNEQFF.

The chain is built from TRBV5-4 and TRBJ2-7; 10 nucleotides match TRBD2. Germline V CDR1 and CDR2: SGHNT, YYREEE (reference sequence). Trimming at V came to 0 bases and at J to 3 bases, leaving 6 bases not matched to a gene. The length of the CDR3 is 16 residues. In DNA, the CDR3 is TGTGCCAGCAGCTTGGCCTCTAGCGGGAGTCTCTACGAGCAGTACTTC. Protein product: CASSLASSGSLYEQYF.

The rearrangement uses TRBV19 and TRBJ2-1, with D perhaps matching TRBD2 (6 bases). Germline CDR1 is LNHDA and CDR2 is SQIVND (reference sequence). CDR3 size: 14 residues. With 2 bases removed from V and 7 bases from J, the gap between germline ends came to 12 bases. The CDR3 spells CASSIRRGRNEQFF. The CDR3 DNA reads as TGTGCCAGTAGTATAAGGAGGGGAAGGAATGAGCAGTTCTTC.

The V call is TRBV9, the J call TRBJ2-3; D not certain. CDR3 size: 15 residues. From germline, CDR1 is SGDLS and CDR2 YYNGEE. The V gene lost 0 bases and the J gene lost 1 base, with 9 bases spanning the gap. CDR3 DNA: TGTGCCAGCAGCGTAGTCGCAACTGGCACAGATACGCAGTATTTT. Protein sequence: CASSVVATGTDTQYF.

This clone was counted a single time. The chain links TRBV7-2 to TRBJ1-3, with TRBD1 matching over 7 bases. J gave up 4 bases and V 1 base, and 4 bases lay outside the gene matches. There are 15 residues in the CDR3. Germline V gives CDR1 SGHTA, CDR2 FQGNSA. Written as DNA, the CDR3 is TGTGCCAGCAGCTTAGAGGGGGCTGGGGGAAACACCATATATTTT. Residues: CASSLEGAGGNTIYF.

The rearrangement joins TRBV27 to TRBJ1-1, with unresolved D. Germline V CDR1 and CDR2: MNHEY, SMNVEV (reference sequence). V was shortened by 4 bases and J by 0 bases, with 12 bases between the two germline ends. CDR3 length: 15 residues. This CDR3 reads CASSYSTSMNTEAFF. CDR3 coding DNA: TGTGCCAGCAGTTACTCGACATCGATGAACACTGAAGCTTTCTTT.

The chain carries TRBV4-3 and TRBJ1-5, with D hard to call. Per germline, CDR1 LGHNA and CDR2 YSLEER. Between the trimmed V and J ends, which lost 0 bases and 4 bases, there was a span of 10 bases. This CDR3 is built from 15 residues. CDR3 sequence: CASSQDVGKNQPQHF. The CDR3 DNA reads as TGCGCCAGCAGCCAAGATGTGGGGAAAAATCAGCCCCAGCATTTT.

The chain uses TRBV5-1 and TRBJ2-5; D is ambiguous. Per the germline V gene, CDR1 is SGHRS and CDR2 is YFSETQ. Trimming stripped 0 bases from V and 0 bases from J, with 3 bases between. CDR3 size: 13 residues. The CDR3 protein is CASSLGYQETQYF. Here the CDR3 DNA reads TGCGCCAGCAGCTTGGGTTACCAAGAGACCCAGTACTTC. Together with reference TRBV5-1 and TRBJ2-5, the CDR3 gives the full variable domain: KAGVTQTPRYLIKTRGQQVTLSCSPISGHRSVSWYQQTPGQGLQFLFEYFSETQRNKGNFPGRFSGRQFSNSRSEMNVSTLELGDSALYLCASSLGYQETQYFGPGTRLLVL.

J is TRBJ1-2 and V is TRBV6-5; unclear D gene. CDR3 length: 12 amino acids. The V gene lost 4 bases and the J gene lost 4 bases, with 7 bases spanning the gap. Germline CDR1 is MNHEY and CDR2 is SVGAGI. The CDR3 nucleotides are TGTGCCAGCAGTTCGAGTCGCTATGGCTACACCTTC. It is translated as CASSSSRYGYTF.

For the CDR3, the DNA is TGTGCCAGTACCAATGCGTGGGGGGAGACCCAGTACTTC. Translation: CASTNAWGETQYF. V and J are TRBV19 and TRBJ2-5, with D possibly being TRBD1 or TRBD2 (5 bases each). Trimming took off 7 bases at V and 5 bases at J, with 14 bases between the two ends. Germline CDR1 is LNHDA and CDR2 is SQIVND (reference sequence). This CDR3 is 13 amino acids long.